Listed below are T cell receptor beta chains from one sample, sequenced in a study of control samples from healthy donors and cancer patients. Clones were read by immunoSEQ multiplex PCR, and TCRdb kept only the in-frame ones, dropping some. The repertoire has 140,000 to 150,000 clones, approximately 93% of them found once; the top ten carry approximately 5.7%. Material for sequencing was blood. Receptors originate from a man aged 18 to 30 in good health. Both conserved end residues are part of each CDR3. A D gene is named only where the DNA matches it firmly. Size is stated for part of the rows, as once, few or many counts, or as a class when the clone is expanded.

-,14,TRBJ1-1,once,TRBV6-6,CASSLSRLNTEAFF,TGTGCCAGCAGCCTTTCGAGGCTGAACACTGAAGCTTTCTTT
TRBD1,15,TRBJ2-3,medium-sized,TRBV4-3,CASSQVNRGTDTQYF,TGCGCCAGCAGCCAAGTTAACAGGGGGACAGATACGCAGTATTTT
-,16,TRBJ1-3,-,TRBV6-5,CASSYRQPISGNTIYF,TGTGCCAGCAGTTACCGTCAACCGATCTCTGGAAACACCATATATTTT
TRBD2,14,TRBJ2-3,-,TRBV2,CASIGDGGEDTQYF,TGTGCCAGCATCGGAGACGGGGGGGAGGATACGCAGTATTTT
TRBD1,14,TRBJ2-1,-,TRBV28,CASSPHRGLNGQFF,TGTGCCAGCAGTCCTCACAGGGGTCTCAATGGGCAGTTCTTC
-,18,TRBJ1-5,-,TRBV1,CTSSPETGEPSTDQPQHF,TGCACCAGCAGCCCGGAGACAGGGGAACCCTCCACCGATCAGCCCCAGCATTTT
-,13,TRBJ1-2,-,TRBV13,CASSSDLVNGYTF,TGTGCCAGCAGCTCAGATTTGGTGAATGGCTACACCTTC
-,17,TRBJ2-1,-,TRBV7-9,CASSRRGLGSSYNEQFF,TGTGCCAGCAGCCGTCGGGGCCTGGGAAGCTCCTACAATGAGCAGTTCTTC
TRBD1,13,TRBJ1-1,-,TRBV11-3,CASSSGTDTEAFF,TGTGCCAGCAGCTCCGGGACAGACACTGAAGCTTTCTTT
-,14,TRBJ2-5,-,TRBV2,CASSLWGPGETQYF,TGTGCCAGCAGTCTTTGGGGCCCGGGCGAGACCCAGTACTTC
-,19,TRBJ1-5,-,TRBV19,CASSIDATPGSGYNQPQHF,TGTGCCAGTAGTATAGATGCTACACCTGGGTCAGGGTATAATCAGCCCCAGCATTTT
TRBD1,14,TRBJ1-2,-,TRBV15,CATSSYRGWDGYTF,TGTGCCACCAGCAGTTACAGGGGATGGGATGGCTACACCTTC
-,13,TRBJ1-5,-,TRBV3-1/TRBV3-2,CASSQRRNQPQHF,TGTGCCAGCAGCCAAAGGAGAAATCAGCCCCAGCATTTT
-,13,TRBJ1-6,once,TRBV29-1,CSVEVVRNSPLHF,TGCAGCGTTGAAGTTGTGAGGAATTCACCCCTCCACTTT
-,13,TRBJ1-1,-,TRBV19,CASSIGRYDEAFF,TGTGCCAGTAGTATAGGGCGGTATGATGAAGCTTTCTTT
-,12,TRBJ2-3,-,TRBV12-3/TRBV12-4,CASSLVTDTQYF,TGTGCCAGCAGTTTGGTCACAGATACGCAGTATTTT
-,15,TRBJ1-2,once,TRBV7-9,CASSSPTVINYGYTF,TGTGCCAGCAGCTCCCCGACCGTCATTAACTATGGCTACACCTTC
TRBD2,13,TRBJ2-7,-,TRBV7-2,CASSSGLAGEQYF,TGTGCCAGCAGCTCGGGACTAGCGGGTGAGCAGTACTTC
-,15,TRBJ2-1,-,TRBV11-1,CASSSTLDSYNEQFF,TGTGCCAGCAGCTCAACCCTCGACTCCTACAATGAGCAGTTCTTC
TRBD2,15,TRBJ2-5,-,TRBV19,CASSTRTSSKETQYF,TGTGCCAGTAGTACTAGGACTAGCAGCAAAGAGACCCAGTACTTC
TRBD1,15,TRBJ1-5,-,TRBV19,CASSIDRGGNQPQHF,TGTGCCAGTAGTATCGACAGGGGCGGCAATCAGCCCCAGCATTTT
-,11,TRBJ1-2,-,TRBV25-1,CASNSGYGYTF,TGTGCCAGCAATTCAGGATATGGCTACACCTTC
TRBD2,16,TRBJ2-1,-,TRBV29-1,CSVEGLAEISYNEQFF,TGCAGCGTTGAAGGGCTAGCGGAAATCTCCTACAATGAGCAGTTCTTC
-,15,TRBJ2-5,-,TRBV21-1,CADREQETYQETQYF,TGTGCCGACCGTGAGCAGGAGACGTACCAAGAGACCCAGTACTTC
TRBD2,15,TRBJ2-7,-,TRBV19,CASCNSLAGGTEQYF,TGTGCCAGTTGCAACTCGCTAGCGGGAGGAACCGAGCAGTACTTC
-,14,TRBJ2-1,-,TRBV3-1/TRBV3-2,CASSHRPEYDEQFF,TGTGCCAGCAGCCACCGACCGGAGTACGATGAGCAGTTCTTC
-,14,TRBJ1-1,-,TRBV2,CASSWALINTEAFF,TGTGCCAGCAGTTGGGCCCTGATAAACACTGAAGCTTTCTTT
-,11,TRBJ1-1,once,TRBV12-3/TRBV12-4,CASSSGTEAFF,TGTGCCAGCAGTTCGGGCACTGAAGCTTTCTTT
-,12,TRBJ1-2,-,TRBV6-5,CASSFQAYGYTF,TGTGCCAGCAGTTTTCAGGCTTATGGCTACACCTTC
-,14,TRBJ1-1,-,TRBV30,CAWGSLSRKTEAFF,TGTGCCTGGGGGTCCTTATCCAGGAAAACTGAAGCTTTCTTT
TRBD1,14,TRBJ1-1,-,TRBV6-5,CASTPQGFNAEAFF,TGTGCCAGCACCCCACAGGGGTTTAATGCTGAAGCTTTCTTT
-,13,TRBJ2-2,few,TRBV28,CASRDTNTGELFF,TGTGCCAGCAGGGACACGAACACCGGGGAGCTGTTTTTT
-,15,TRBJ1-4,-,TRBV4-2,CASAQLAGRNEKLFF,TGTGCCAGCGCCCAATTGGCAGGCCGTAATGAAAAACTGTTTTTT
-,14,TRBJ1-1,-,TRBV5-1,CASSTGTAGTEAFF,TGCGCCAGCAGCACCGGGACGGCGGGGACTGAAGCTTTCTTT
-,11,TRBJ1-2,-,TRBV20-1,CSGLRGAGYTF,TGCAGTGGCCTAAGGGGGGCTGGCTACACCTTC
-,15,TRBJ2-6,-,TRBV4-1,CASSPRPSGANVLTF,TGCGCCAGCAGCCCCAGACCCTCTGGGGCCAACGTCCTGACTTTC
-,14,TRBJ2-7,-,TRBV19,CASSPDSSSYEQYF,TGTGCCAGTAGTCCGGACAGTTCATCCTACGAGCAGTACTTC
TRBD1,13,TRBJ1-1,-,TRBV6-5,CASSLNLGQRAFF,TGTGCCAGCAGTTTAAATTTGGGACAGCGAGCTTTCTTT
-,14,TRBJ1-3,-,TRBV6-5,CASTYSWGANTIYF,TGTGCCAGCACGTATAGCTGGGGGGCAAACACCATATATTTT
-,13,TRBJ1-1,-,TRBV12-3/TRBV12-4,CASSLKTNTEAFF,TGTGCCAGCAGTTTGAAGACGAACACTGAAGCTTTCTTT
-,15,TRBJ2-1,-,TRBV27,CASSLRPFSYNEQFF,TGTGCCAGCAGTTTAAGACCTTTCTCCTACAATGAGCAGTTCTTC
-,13,TRBJ1-2,-,TRBV27,CASRGGLNYGYTF,TGTGCCAGCAGGGGCGGCCTTAACTATGGCTACACCTTC
-,14,TRBJ1-1,-,TRBV19,CASCAWGANTEAFF,TGTGCCAGCTGCGCTTGGGGGGCAAACACTGAAGCTTTCTTT
-,11,TRBJ2-7,-,TRBV29-1,CSVAGTYEQYF,TGCAGCGTCGCGGGCACATACGAGCAGTACTTC
TRBD2,14,TRBJ2-7,-,TRBV7-2,CASSLPSGAYEQYF,TGTGCCAGCAGCTTACCTAGCGGGGCCTACGAGCAGTACTTC
-,15,TRBJ1-6,once,TRBV7-9,CASSHITDRGSPLHF,TGTGCCAGCAGCCACATTACTGACAGAGGGTCACCCCTCCACTTT
-,17,TRBJ2-1,-,TRBV27,CASSLRGDQGSYNEQFF,TGTGCCAGCAGTCTAAGGGGGGACCAAGGCTCCTACAATGAGCAGTTCTTC
TRBD2,14,TRBJ2-7,-,TRBV5-1,CASRVGTSSYEQYF,TGCGCCAGCAGAGTAGGGACTAGCTCCTACGAGCAGTACTTC
-,13,TRBJ2-5,-,TRBV12-3/TRBV12-4,CASMGGERETQYF,TGTGCCAGCATGGGCGGGGAAAGGGAGACCCAGTACTTC